This TCR beta chain stems from a study of T-cell memory formation after mild COVID-19. Study-level background: TCR clustering was largely donor specific. Study-wide points: The SARS-CoV-2 specificity of second-wave clones reaching peak at day 37 remained unverified.

From 5'RACE with constant-segment primers came TCR alpha and TCR beta cDNA libraries that carried sample barcodes and UMIs. TCRdb re-called the 5' RACE reads through MiXCR, storing one row per CDR3 protein. The sample has about 270,000 distinct CDR3 sequences; about 16% are singletons. As regards this clonotype: The antigen is not known.

CDR1 is PRHDT, CDR2 FYEKMQ, per germline (reference sequence). The CDR3 totals 12 residues. The germline V and J ends were trimmed by 4 bases and 13 bases, with 13 bases remaining between them. The chain couples TRBV13 to TRBJ2-2; the D call may be TRBD1 or TRBD2 (5 bases each). Sequenced material: PBMCs or a T cell subset sorted from them (not recorded which). This TCR was sampled from a man in his late teens or twenties who had mild COVID-19 (a few samples of this study predate the infection). Cell type and time point are not known. The CDR3 DNA sequence: TGTGCCAGCAGCTCTACCGGGACCTTGCTGTTTTTT. This encodes CASSSTGTLLFF.